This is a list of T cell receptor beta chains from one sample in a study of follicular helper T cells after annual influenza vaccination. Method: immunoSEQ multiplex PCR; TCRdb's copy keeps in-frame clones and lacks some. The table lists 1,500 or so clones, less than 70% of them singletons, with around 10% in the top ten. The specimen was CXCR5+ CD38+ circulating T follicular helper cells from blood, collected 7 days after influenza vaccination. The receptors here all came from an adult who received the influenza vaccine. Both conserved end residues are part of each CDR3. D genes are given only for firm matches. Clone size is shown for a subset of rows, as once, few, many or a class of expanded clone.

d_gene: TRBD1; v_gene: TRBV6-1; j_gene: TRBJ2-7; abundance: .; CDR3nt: TGTGCCAGCGACACCTTACGGACAGGGGGCTACGAGCAGTACTTC; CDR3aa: CASDTLRTGGYEQYF
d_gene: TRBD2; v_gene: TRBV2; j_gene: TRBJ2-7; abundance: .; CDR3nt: TGTGCCAGCACCGCGGGACTAGCGGGAGCCGGGTACGAGCAGTACTTC; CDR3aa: CASTAGLAGAGYEQYF
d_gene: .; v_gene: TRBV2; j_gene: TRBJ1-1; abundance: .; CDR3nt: TGTGCCAGCAAGCGGGAGAGCGTGAACACTGAAGCTTTCTTT; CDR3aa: CASKRESVNTEAFF
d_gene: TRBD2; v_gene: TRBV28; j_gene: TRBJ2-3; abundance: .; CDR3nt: TGTGCCAGCAGCGGGACTAGCGGGAGTATAGATACGCAGTATTTT; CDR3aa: CASSGTSGSIDTQYF
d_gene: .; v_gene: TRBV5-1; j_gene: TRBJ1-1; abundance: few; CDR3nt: TGCGCCAGCAGCCAACTGACAGGGAACACTGAAGCTTTCTTT; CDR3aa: CASSQLTGNTEAFF
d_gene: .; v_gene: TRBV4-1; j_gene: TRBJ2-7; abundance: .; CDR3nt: TGCGCCAGCAGCCAAGTTAGTCGTGGGGAGCAGTACTTC; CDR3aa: CASSQVSRGEQYF
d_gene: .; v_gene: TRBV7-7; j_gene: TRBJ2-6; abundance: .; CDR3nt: TGTGCCAGCAGCCAAGTATTAGTGCCACAAAGTCGGGCCAACGTCCTGACTTTC; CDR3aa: CASSQVLVPQSRANVLTF
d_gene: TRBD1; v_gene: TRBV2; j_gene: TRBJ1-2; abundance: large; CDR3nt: TGTGCCAGCATGGACAGGAACTATGGCTACACCTTC; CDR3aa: CASMDRNYGYTF
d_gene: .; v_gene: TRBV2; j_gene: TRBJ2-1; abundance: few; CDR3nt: TGTGCCAGCATTGGCGGGTTAAGCTATGAGCAGTTCTTC; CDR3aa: CASIGGLSYEQFF
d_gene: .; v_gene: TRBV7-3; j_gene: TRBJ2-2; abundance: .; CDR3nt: TGTGCCAGCAGCTTAATGTCTGATACCGGGGAGCTGTTTTTT; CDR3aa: CASSLMSDTGELFF
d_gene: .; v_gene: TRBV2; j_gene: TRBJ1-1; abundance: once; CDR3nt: TGTGCCAGCAATGGGAGGCTGGGGGACACTGAAGCTTTCTTT; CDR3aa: CASNGRLGDTEAFF
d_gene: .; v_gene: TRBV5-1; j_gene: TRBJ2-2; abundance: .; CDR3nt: TGCGCCAGCAGCTTGGGGGGGCCCGGGGAGCTGTTTTTT; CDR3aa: CASSLGGPGELFF
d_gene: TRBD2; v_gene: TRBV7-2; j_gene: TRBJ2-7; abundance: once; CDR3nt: TGTGCCAGCAGCTCGGGACTAGGCTACTACGAGCAGTACTTC; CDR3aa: CASSSGLGYYEQYF
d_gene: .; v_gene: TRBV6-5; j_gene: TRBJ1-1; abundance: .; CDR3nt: TGTGCCAGCAGTTACCCCAGGAGAGTGAACACTGAAGCTTTCTTT; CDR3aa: CASSYPRRVNTEAFF
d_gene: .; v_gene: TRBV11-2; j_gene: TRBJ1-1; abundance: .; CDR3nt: TGTGCCAGCAGCTTAGATCAGTACACTGAAGCTTTCTTT; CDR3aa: CASSLDQYTEAFF
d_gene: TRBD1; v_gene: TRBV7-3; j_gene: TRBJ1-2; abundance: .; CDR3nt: TGTGCCAGCAGCCCCGACAGGGGGCGCACGGGCTACACCTTC; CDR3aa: CASSPDRGRTGYTF
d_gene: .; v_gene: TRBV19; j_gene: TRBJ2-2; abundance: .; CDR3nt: TGTGCCAGTAGTATAGATAGGATTGGTCCCCGGGAGCTGTTTTTT; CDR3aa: CASSIDRIGPRELFF
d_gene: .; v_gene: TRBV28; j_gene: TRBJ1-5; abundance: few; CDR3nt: TGTGCCAGCAGTTTATATCAGCCCCAGCATTTT; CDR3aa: CASSLYQPQHF
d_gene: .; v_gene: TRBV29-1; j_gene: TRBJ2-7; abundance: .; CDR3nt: TGCAGCGCCCAACCTGGGGACGTCCGCTACGAGCAGTACTTC; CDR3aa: CSAQPGDVRYEQYF
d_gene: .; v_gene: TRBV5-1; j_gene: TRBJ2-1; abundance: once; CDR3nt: TGCGCCAGCAGCGTACTACTAGACCATGAGCAGTTCTTC; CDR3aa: CASSVLLDHEQFF
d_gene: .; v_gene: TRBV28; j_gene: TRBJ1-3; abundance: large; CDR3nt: TGTGCCAGCATTTCTGGGGGAGGGACGTACTCTGGAAACACCATATATTTT; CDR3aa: CASISGGGTYSGNTIYF
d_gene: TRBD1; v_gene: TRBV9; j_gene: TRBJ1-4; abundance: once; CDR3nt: TGTGCCAGCAGCGTTCAGGGGGGCAATGAAAAACTGTTTTTT; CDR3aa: CASSVQGGNEKLFF
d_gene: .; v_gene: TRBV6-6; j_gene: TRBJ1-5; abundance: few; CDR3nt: TGTGCCAGCAGTACCGCCCAAGGGGATCAGCCCCAGCATTTT; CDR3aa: CASSTAQGDQPQHF
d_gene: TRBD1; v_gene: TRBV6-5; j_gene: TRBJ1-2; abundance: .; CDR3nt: TGTGCCAGCAGTTCCCCGGGACAGCCGAACTATGGCTACACCTTC; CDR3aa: CASSSPGQPNYGYTF
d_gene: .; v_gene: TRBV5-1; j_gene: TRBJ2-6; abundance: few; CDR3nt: TGCGCCAGCACGGAGGTCTCTGGGGCCAACGTCCTGACTTTC; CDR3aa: CASTEVSGANVLTF
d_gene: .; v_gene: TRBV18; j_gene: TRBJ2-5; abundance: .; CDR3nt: TGTGCCAGCTCAACTGCGGGGGCAGAGACCCAGTACTTC; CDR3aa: CASSTAGAETQYF
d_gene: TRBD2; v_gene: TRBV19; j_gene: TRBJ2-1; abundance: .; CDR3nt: TGTGCCAGTAGTAGATTAGCGGGAGGCCGACTTTACAATGAGCAGTTCTTC; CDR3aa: CASSRLAGGRLYNEQFF
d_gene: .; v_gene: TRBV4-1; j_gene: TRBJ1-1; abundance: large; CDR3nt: TGCGCCAGCAGCCAAGTACAGGGAGGGAGAGTGAACACTGAAGCTTTCTTT; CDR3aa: CASSQVQGGRVNTEAFF
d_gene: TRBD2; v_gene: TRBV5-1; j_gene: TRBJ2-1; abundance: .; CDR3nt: TGCGCCAGCAGCCCCCTCCCTAGCGGGAAAGGGAATGAGCAGTTCTTC; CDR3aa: CASSPLPSGKGNEQFF
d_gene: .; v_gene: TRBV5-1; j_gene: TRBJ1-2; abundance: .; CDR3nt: TGCGCCAGCAGGGGAGGGGAAAAAAACTATGGCTACACCTTC; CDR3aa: CASRGGEKNYGYTF
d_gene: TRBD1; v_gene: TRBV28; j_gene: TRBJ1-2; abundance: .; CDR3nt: TGTGCCAGCAGTTCTCCAGGGGGCGCAGTATATGGCTACACCTTC; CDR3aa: CASSSPGGAVYGYTF
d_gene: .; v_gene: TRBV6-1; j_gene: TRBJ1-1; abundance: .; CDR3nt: TGTGCCAGCATTGGGTACACTGAAGCTTTCTTT; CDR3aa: CASIGYTEAFF
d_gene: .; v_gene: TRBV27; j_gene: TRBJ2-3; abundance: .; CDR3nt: TGTGCCAGCAGTTTTAGTGGGAGACAGGATACGCAGTATTTT; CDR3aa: CASSFSGRQDTQYF
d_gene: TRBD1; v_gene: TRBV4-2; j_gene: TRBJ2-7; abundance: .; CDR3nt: TGTGCCAGCAGCCAAGATACGGGACAGTCCTACGAGCAGTACTTC; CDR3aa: CASSQDTGQSYEQYF
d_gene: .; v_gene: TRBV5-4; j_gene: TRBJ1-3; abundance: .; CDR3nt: TGTGCCAGCAGCAACCAGGGGAACTCTGGAAACACCATATATTTT; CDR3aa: CASSNQGNSGNTIYF
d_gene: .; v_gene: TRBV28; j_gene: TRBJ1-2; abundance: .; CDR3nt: TGTGCCAGCGTTGGGAGGGGAGGTGGCTATGGCTACACCTTC; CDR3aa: CASVGRGGGYGYTF
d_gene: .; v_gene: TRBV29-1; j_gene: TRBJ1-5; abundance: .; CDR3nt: TGCAGCATAGGTTATGGGACAACGAATCAGCCCCAGCATTTT; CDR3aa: CSIGYGTTNQPQHF
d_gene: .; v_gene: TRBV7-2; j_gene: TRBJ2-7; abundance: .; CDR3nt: TGTGCCGCTCAGACAGCGCCCTACGAGCAGTACTTC; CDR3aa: CAAQTAPYEQYF
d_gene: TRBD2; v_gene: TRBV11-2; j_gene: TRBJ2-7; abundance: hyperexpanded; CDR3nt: TGTGCCAGCAGCTTAGCCCAGCGGGGGGGCTACGAGCAGTACTTC; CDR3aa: CASSLAQRGGYEQYF
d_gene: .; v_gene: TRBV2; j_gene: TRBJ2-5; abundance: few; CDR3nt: TGTGCCAGCAGTGAAAAAACCTGGGGGCTGATGAAGACCCAGTACTTC; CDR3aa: CASSEKTWGLMKTQYF
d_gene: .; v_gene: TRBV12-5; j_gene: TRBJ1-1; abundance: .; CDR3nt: TGTGAAGATAGAGGGAAAGAAACTGAAGCTTTCTTT; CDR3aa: CEDRGKETEAFF
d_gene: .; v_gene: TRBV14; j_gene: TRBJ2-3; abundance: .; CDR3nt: TGTGCCAGCAGCCAAGATCTCGGGGGGCGAACAGATACGCAGTATTTT; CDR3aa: CASSQDLGGRTDTQYF
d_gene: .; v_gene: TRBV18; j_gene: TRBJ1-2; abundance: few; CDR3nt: TGTGCCAGCTCACTCGACGGTAACTATGGCTACACCTTC; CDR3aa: CASSLDGNYGYTF
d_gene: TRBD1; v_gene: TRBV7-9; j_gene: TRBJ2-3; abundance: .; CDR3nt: TGTGCCAGCAGCGAGACAGGGGCGGGGAATACGCAGTATTTT; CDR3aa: CASSETGAGNTQYF
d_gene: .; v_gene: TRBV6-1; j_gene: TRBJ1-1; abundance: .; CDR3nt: TGTGCCAGCAGTAAACCCCCTGGGACTGAAGCTTTCTTT; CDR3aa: CASSKPPGTEAFF
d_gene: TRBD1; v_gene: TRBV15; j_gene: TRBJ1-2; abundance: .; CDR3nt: TGTGCCACCAGCAGAGCCCCACCCGGACAGGTCAATGGCTACACCTTC; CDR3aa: CATSRAPPGQVNGYTF
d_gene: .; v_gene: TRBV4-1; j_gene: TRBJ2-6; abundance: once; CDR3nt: TGCGCCAGCAGCCAAGATTGGGTGAGCTCTGGGGCCAACGTCCTGACTTTC; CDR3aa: CASSQDWVSSGANVLTF
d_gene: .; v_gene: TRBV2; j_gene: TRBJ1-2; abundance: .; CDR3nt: TGTGCCAGCAGTCAGGGGAGCCTAAACTATGGCTACACCTTC; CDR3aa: CASSQGSLNYGYTF
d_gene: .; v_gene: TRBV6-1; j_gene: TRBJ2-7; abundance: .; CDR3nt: TGTGCCAGCAGTATTAACAGGGATTCCTACGAGCAGTACTTC; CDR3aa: CASSINRDSYEQYF
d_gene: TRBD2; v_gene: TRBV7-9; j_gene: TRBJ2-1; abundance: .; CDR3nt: TGTGCCAGCAGCCGCGGACTAGCGGGAGTTGGCAATGAGCAGTTCTTC; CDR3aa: CASSRGLAGVGNEQFF
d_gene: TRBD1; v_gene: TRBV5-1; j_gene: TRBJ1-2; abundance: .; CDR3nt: TGCGCCAGCAGAGAAGGGACAGGAGGCTATGGCTACACCTTC; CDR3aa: CASREGTGGYGYTF
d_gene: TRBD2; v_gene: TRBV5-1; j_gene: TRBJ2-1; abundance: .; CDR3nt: TGCGCCAGCAGCTTTTGGGGGAGGGCCTCAAATGAGCAGTTCTTC; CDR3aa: CASSFWGRASNEQFF